Below, 29 T cell receptor beta chains from the same sample are listed, as sequenced in a study of shared clonotypes between healthy human individuals. Assay used: immunoSEQ multiplex PCR; TCRdb lists only in-frame clones, some missing. Of about 2.1 million clones in the sample, 80% to 95% were seen once. CD8 cells regarded as naive lacked CD45RO, were positively chosen for CCR7, and omitted terminally differentiated effector memory CD45RA+ cells. Sequencing was carried out using naive CD8+ T cells from PBMCs. The source of these receptors is a man between 18 and 29 years old in good health. Some clones in this sample may be carry-over from other donors' samples.

The chain uses TRBV5-8 and TRBJ2-2; D is uncertain. V was pared by 2 bases and J by 6 bases, with 5 bases between. This CDR3 has 12 amino acids. Germline loops: CDR1 SGHTS, CDR2 YDEGEE. The CDR3 loop is CASSLASGELFF. CDR3 in DNA: TGTGCCAGCAGCTTAGCGTCCGGGGAGCTGTTTTTT.

The rearrangement joins TRBV9 to TRBJ1-2, with a tentative D call TRBD1 (5 bases). Trimming pared 2 bases from V and 3 bases from J, leaving 11 bases between. The CDR3 covers 14 residues. Germline lookup yields CDR1 SGDLS and CDR2 YYNGEE. This CDR3 is CASSVTRGDYGYTF. The DNA for the CDR3 is TGTGCCAGCAGCGTGACTCGGGGGGACTATGGCTACACCTTC.

The rearrangement joins TRBV27 to TRBJ2-7; possible D gene TRBD1, 6 bases. The CDR3 has 14 amino acids. Germline values: CDR1 MNHEY, CDR2 SMNVEV (reference sequence). Trimming left V 7 bases short and J 0 bases short, with 13 bases between. The CDR3 nucleotides read TGTGCCAGCAAGCCCGTAGGGGGCTCCTACGAGCAGTACTTC. It encodes CASKPVGGSYEQYF.

The V and J genes are TRBV28 and TRBJ1-5; D not certain. The CDR3 has 15 amino acids. CDR1 and CDR2 from the germline V gene are MDHEN and SYDVKM. Trimming cost V 1 base and J 4 bases, with 11 bases left between them. CDR3 bases: TGTGCCAGCAGTTTATCTTCTTCCCGTAATCAGCCCCAGCATTTT. Translation gives CASSLSSSRNQPQHF.

The genes are TRBV19 and TRBJ1-1; possible D gene TRBD1, 5 bases. CDR1 and CDR2 from the germline V gene are LNHDA and SQIVND (reference sequence). The CDR3 sequence is 14 residues long. V lost 2 bases and J lost 5, with 12 bases in between. The chain's CDR3 is CASSISWGATEAFF. The CDR3 coding sequence is TGTGCCAGTAGTATATCTTGGGGCGCGACTGAAGCTTTCTTT.

A note on this clone: The sample carries other DNA sequences with the same CDR3. The chain has TRBV10-1 and TRBJ2-7; no definite D call. The V end lost 5 bases, the J end lost 5 bases, and 7 bases lay between the germline ends. The CDR3 spans 11 residues. Germline assignment: CDR1 WNHNN and CDR2 SYGVQD (reference sequence). CDR3 region: CASSLGNEQYF. The CDR3 bases are TGCGCCAGCAGTCTAGGGAACGAGCAGTACTTC.

The chain has TRBV6-1 and TRBJ2-7, with D possibly TRBD1 on 7 matching bases. V was shortened by 1 base and J by 2 bases, with 12 bases between the two germline ends. The V gene's germline CDR1 is MNHNS and CDR2 SASEGT. This CDR3 is 15 amino acids long. The CDR3 nucleotides read TGTGCCAGCAGTGAAGGCGGGACAGCTACCTACGAGCAGTACTTC. Protein product: CASSEGGTATYEQYF.

V gene TRBV19 combines with J gene TRBJ1-3, with TRBD1 matching over 7 bases. The germline V gene encodes CDR1 LNHDA and CDR2 SQIVND (reference sequence). The CDR3 is 17 residues long. Unmatched junction bases numbered 9, after V lost 4 bases and J lost 0 bases. CDR3 amino acids: CASSTYSGQSSGNTIYF. The CDR3 DNA sequence: TGTGCCAGTAGTACCTACTCGGGACAGAGCTCTGGAAACACCATATATTTT.

This rearrangement joins TRBV7-6 to TRBJ2-2; 8 nucleotides line up with TRBD2. The CDR3 totals 17 residues. J was trimmed by 1 base and V by 4 bases; bases with no gene match: 8. Germline CDR1 reads SGHVS; CDR2 reads FNYEAQ. In nucleotides, the CDR3 is TGTGCCAGCAGCTCCTTTAGGCTAGCGGGGAACACCGGGGAGCTGTTTTTT. It encodes CASSSFRLAGNTGELFF.

The J gene is TRBJ2-7, the V gene TRBV10-3, with 14 nucleotides matching TRBD2. The junction had 9 bases not matched to a gene; V was cut back by 7 bases and J by 7 bases. This CDR3 has 15 residues. Germline-derived CDR1 and CDR2 are ENHRY and SYGVKD. CDR3 amino acids: CAITATSGRGDEQYF. In DNA form, the CDR3 reads TGTGCCATCACTGCGACTAGCGGGAGGGGTGATGAGCAGTACTTC.

The V gene is TRBV27, the J gene TRBJ2-3, with a possible D match to TRBD1 (6 bases). V lost 1 base to trimming and J lost 5 bases, with 10 bases between them. CDR1 and CDR2 (germline): MNHEY, SMNVEV (reference sequence). There are 14 residues in the CDR3. The CDR3 DNA follows: TGTGCCAGCAGTTTATTAGGGGGTGTAGATACGCAGTATTTT. Its protein product is CASSLLGGVDTQYF.

The chain uses TRBV19 and TRBJ2-7; 9 positions match TRBD1. Germline assignment: CDR1 LNHDA and CDR2 SQIVND (reference sequence). V trimming: 6 bases; J trimming: 2 bases; junction bases outside the gene matches: 8. This CDR3 comprises 15 residues. Here the CDR3 reads CASSPPGTGTYEQYF. In DNA form, the CDR3 reads TGTGCCAGTAGCCCCCCCGGGACAGGGACCTACGAGCAGTACTTC.

The gene calls are TRBV19 and TRBJ2-7; 7 bases align to TRBD2. Trimming cost V 5 bases and J 5 bases; bases outside gene matches: 6. This CDR3 is built from 13 residues. CDR1 LNHDA and CDR2 SQIVND come from the germline V gene (reference sequence). The CDR3 DNA reads as TGTGCCAGTAGTCCCAGACTAGCCGACGAGCAGTACTTC. Translation: CASSPRLADEQYF. The whole variable domain, remainder taken from reference TRBV19 and TRBJ2-7, is DGGITQSPKYLFRKEGQNVTLSCEQNLNHDAMYWYRQDPGQGLRLIYYSQIVNDFQKGDIAEGYSVSREKKESFPLTVTSAQKNPTAFYLCASSPRLADEQYFGPGTRLTVT.

This chain links TRBV7-9 with TRBJ1-2; TRBD1 might be the D (6 bases). CDR1 is SEHNR and CDR2 is FQNEAQ in the germline V gene (reference sequence). The CDR3 runs to 15 residues. V lost 5 bases and J lost 7, with 20 bases in between. This CDR3 is CASSPYTGTTGGYTF. The CDR3 nucleotides read TGTGCCAGCAGCCCATACACAGGGACCACTGGTGGCTACACCTTC. Using reference TRBV7-9 and TRBJ1-2 for the parts outside the CDR3, the full variable domain is DTGVSQNPRHKITKRGQNVTFRCDPISEHNRLYWYRQTLGQGPEFLTYFQNEAQLEKSRLLSDRFSAERPKGSFSTLEIQRTEQGDSAMYLCASSPYTGTTGGYTFGSGTRLTVV.

This chain links TRBV28 with TRBJ2-1, with 9 bases that match TRBD2. This CDR3 contains 15 residues. Germline loops: CDR1 MDHEN, CDR2 SYDVKM. Unmatched junction bases numbered 12, after V lost 7 bases and J lost 8 bases. As DNA, the CDR3 is TGTGCCAGCAAAGGTACGCGGGAGGGCCTCGATGAGCAGTTCTTC. It codes for CASKGTREGLDEQFF.

V usage is TRBV9 and J usage is TRBJ2-7; 8 bases match TRBD2. CDR3 length equals 13 residues. The ends lost 3 bases at V and 3 bases at J; junction bases unmatched: 2. The germline V gene has CDR1 SGDLS and CDR2 YYNGEE. The CDR3 DNA follows: TGTGCCAGCAGCGCCGGGAGGGTCTACGAGCAGTACTTC. Translation gives CASSAGRVYEQYF.

The rearrangement uses TRBV6-4 and TRBJ2-1, with 14 bases aligning to TRBD2. The germline CDR1 and CDR2 sequences are MRHNA and SNTAGT. The CDR3 covers 16 residues. V was clipped by 6 bases and J by 6 bases; unmatched bases: 7. The CDR3 sequence: CASRSRLAGGVNEQFF. In nucleotides, the CDR3 is TGTGCCAGCAGGTCCCGACTAGCGGGAGGGGTCAATGAGCAGTTCTTC.

This rearrangement joins TRBV28 to TRBJ1-6, with TRBD1 identical over 8 bases. Germline V gene lookup returns CDR1 MDHEN and CDR2 SYDVKM. The CDR3 runs to 17 residues. Trimming removed 3 bases from V and 8 bases from J; junction bases left unmatched: 12. CDR3 protein: CASSFLFLDREDSPLHF. The CDR3, as DNA: TGTGCCAGCAGTTTTCTGTTCCTGGACAGGGAGGATTCACCCCTCCACTTT.

The rearrangement uses TRBV6-1 and TRBJ2-7, with 8 bases that match TRBD1. Germline V CDR1 and CDR2: MNHNS, SASEGT. The junction had 7 bases not matched to a gene; V was cut back by 2 bases and J by 4 bases. The CDR3 totals 15 residues. CDR3 sequence (DNA): TGTGCCAGCAGTGAATCGTTCCAGGGGGCTTACGAGCAGTACTTC. Amino acid sequence: CASSESFQGAYEQYF.

V usage is TRBV28 and J usage is TRBJ1-4; D gene ambiguous. The CDR3 runs 16 residues. V shed 5 bases and J shed 3 bases, with 16 bases lying between them. CDR1 MDHEN and CDR2 SYDVKM come from the germline V gene. In nucleotides, the CDR3 is TGTGCCAGCAGTCCGCCCTCAGAGGGAGCTAATGAAAAACTGTTTTTT. It codes for CASSPPSEGANEKLFF.

The chain joins TRBV27 to TRBJ2-1; D perhaps matches TRBD1 (5 bases). Trimming took off 4 bases at V and 4 bases at J, with 11 bases between the two ends. The V gene's germline CDR1 is MNHEY and CDR2 SMNVEV (reference sequence). The CDR3 contains 14 residues. The CDR3 nucleotides are TGTGCCAGCAGTTGGGCAGGGCAATACAATGAGCAGTTCTTC. This translates into CASSWAGQYNEQFF.

The chain is built from TRBV27 and TRBJ2-7; 8 bases line up with TRBD2. The CDR3 loop spans 16 amino acids. Germline assignment: CDR1 MNHEY and CDR2 SMNVEV (reference sequence). J lost 4 bases, V lost 2 bases, and 10 bases had no gene match. CDR3 nucleotide sequence: TGTGCCAGCAGTTTACGACGTCCAGCGGGAGTGTACGAGCAGTACTTC. As protein: CASSLRRPAGVYEQYF.

V gene TRBV4-3 combines with J gene TRBJ2-1; a possible D gene is TRBD2 (6 bases). Trimming shortened V by 2 bases and J by 6 bases, and 8 bases separated the two germline ends. Germline lookup yields CDR1 LGHNA and CDR2 YSLEER. The CDR3 length is 13 residues. In nucleotides, the CDR3 is TGCGCCAGCAGCCAATCTAGCGTCAATGAGCAGTTCTTC. Its protein product is CASSQSSVNEQFF.

This clone was seen just once. A junction boundary mismatches the germline segment, possibly from a read error. The J gene is TRBJ1-1, the V gene TRBV27; D is uncertain. CDR3 length: 11 amino acids. Germline loops: CDR1 MNHEY, CDR2 SMNVEV (reference sequence). In DNA form, the CDR3 reads TGTGCCAGCAGTTTATCGTCGACACTTATTTTT. Translated, it gives CASSLSSTLIF.

This rearrangement joins TRBV9 to TRBJ2-1, with no clear D. The V and J ends lost 4 bases and 5 bases respectively, with 13 bases between them. CDR3 length: 14 residues. The germline V gene has CDR1 SGDLS and CDR2 YYNGEE. CDR3 residues: CASSHVVADNEQFF. DNA for the CDR3: TGTGCCAGCAGCCATGTAGTCGCTGACAATGAGCAGTTCTTC.

This rearrangement joins TRBV27 to TRBJ2-1, with D uncertain. CDR1 and CDR2 (germline): MNHEY, SMNVEV (reference sequence). V lost 2 bases, J lost 6 bases, and 11 bases lay in between. This CDR3 is built from 14 residues. CDR3 protein: CASSLRPPGNEQFF. The CDR3 DNA sequence: TGTGCCAGCAGTTTAAGGCCTCCGGGCAATGAGCAGTTCTTC.

This clone was recorded only once. This chain links TRBV27 with TRBJ2-1; D unresolved. The germline V gene encodes CDR1 MNHEY and CDR2 SMNVEV (reference sequence). Trimming cost V 3 bases and J 9 bases, with 9 bases left between them. CDR3 length equals 12 residues. The CDR3 loop reads CASSFNWGEQFF. As DNA, the CDR3 is TGTGCCAGCAGTTTTAATTGGGGTGAGCAGTTCTTC.

V is TRBV5-6 and J is TRBJ1-5; D perhaps matches TRBD1 (5 bases). V gave up 4 bases and J gave up 2 bases, with 13 bases separating them. This CDR3 comprises 15 residues. The V gene's germline CDR1 is SGHDT and CDR2 YYEEEE. The CDR3 coding sequence is TGTGCCAGCAGCCCGACCGGGGCGGGCAATCAGCCCCAGCATTTT. Protein: CASSPTGAGNQPQHF.

The chain employs TRBV9 and TRBJ2-3, with 10 nucleotides matching TRBD1. Germline CDR1 is SGDLS and CDR2 is YYNGEE. With 2 bases clipped from V and 4 bases from J, the junction kept 4 bases outside the gene matches. The CDR3 consists of 15 residues. CDR3 protein: CASSVSGTGADTQYF. The CDR3 nucleotides read TGTGCCAGCAGCGTTTCCGGGACAGGGGCAGATACGCAGTATTTT.